This T cell receptor beta chain derives from a study of blood T cell repertoires in COVID-19. Study overall: T cells, B-cell-depleted T cells, or PBMCs supplied cDNA or gDNA.

V shed 8 bases, J shed 4 bases, and the junction held 13 bases outside the gene matches. CDR3 size: 15 residues. Germline CDR1 MDHEN, CDR2 SYDVKM. In the study's own analysis: It was from reference gene primer amplification that nucleated cell counts were estimated. Profiling relied on immunoSEQ multiplex PCR, and the TCRdb table lists in-frame clones only, not all of them. V, J and clone size derive from that table, while D and trimming were established from the DNA sequence. The data contain hundreds of thousands of clones, about 88% of them seen just once; the ten biggest clones take up approximately 1.5%. Participants were aged about 18 to 100 years, lived in 20 to 30 US areas, and enrolled virtually. Cohort allocation depended upon clinical history that participants reported.

The clonotype originates from a woman younger than 35 who had been exposed to COVID-19. The specimen was PBMCs or T cells enriched from blood (not recorded which). V is TRBV28 and J is TRBJ1-2; 7 positions match TRBD1. CDR3 amino acids: CASRPAGTEIYGYTF. The CDR3 region has the DNA TGTGCCAGCCGCCCAGCCGGGACAGAGATCTATGGCTACACCTTC.